The source of this T cell receptor (beta chain) is a study of CD8+ T cells in alopecia areata. Study results and limitations: Lesional scalp displayed greater clonality than normal scalp, most notably in alopecia totalis/universalis.

As the sequencing template, cDNA was produced by extracting RNA and reverse transcribing it. Only in-frame clones appear in the TCRdb table, and some are missing; sequencing was by immunoSEQ multiplex PCR. The sample holds about 98,000 clones, roughly 42% seen once. Lesional scalp punch biopsies and peripheral blood came from alopecia areata patients. Of note for this clone: Its antigen is undetermined.

The junction had 4 bases not matched to a gene; V was cut back by 2 bases and J by 0 bases. CDR1 is SQVTM, CDR2 ANQGSEA, per germline. The CDR3 runs 14 residues. The source material was CD4+ T cells sorted from blood. The chain uses TRBV29-1 and TRBJ2-7, with 7 bases aligning to TRBD2. The clonotype was recovered from a human donor with alopecia areata. CDR3 sequence reads: CSVEKSGGSYEQYF. As DNA, the CDR3 is TGCAGCGTTGAAAAGTCGGGGGGCTCCTACGAGCAGTACTTC.